These 27 T cell receptor beta chains came from one sample sequenced in a study of T cell responses to AZD1222 COVID-19 vaccine. Produced via immunoSEQ multiplex PCR; TCRdb's table is partial and in-frame only. The sample consists of 140,000 to 150,000 clones, approximately 89% of them appearing once. The sequencing here drew on peripheral blood, taken 28 days after the second AZD1222 dose. These TCRs come from an adult who received the AZD1222 COVID-19 vaccine.

The chain is built from TRBV9 and TRBJ2-6; tentative D call: TRBD1 (5 bases). The CDR3 runs 16 residues. The germline V and J ends were trimmed by 0 bases and 2 bases, with 9 bases remaining between them. CDR1 is SGDLS, CDR2 YYNGEE, per germline. CDR3: CASSVVPGPGANVLTF. The CDR3 nucleotides read TGTGCCAGCAGCGTAGTCCCAGGGCCTGGGGCCAACGTCCTGACTTTC.

The chain recombines TRBV5-1 with TRBJ2-3; 8 bases fit TRBD2. Losses at the gene ends were 3 bases for V and 0 bases for J; bases not matched to a gene: 6. The CDR3 runs 16 residues. CDR1 SGHRS and CDR2 YFSETQ come from the germline V gene. The DNA of the CDR3 is TGCGCCAGCAGCTCGGGACTAGTTTCGAGCACAGATACGCAGTATTTT. Residues: CASSSGLVSSTDTQYF. Combining the CDR3 with reference TRBV5-1 and TRBJ2-3 gives the whole variable domain KAGVTQTPRYLIKTRGQQVTLSCSPISGHRSVSWYQQTPGQGLQFLFEYFSETQRNKGNFPGRFSGRQFSNSRSEMNVSTLELGDSALYLCASSSGLVSSTDTQYFGPGTRLTVL.

This chain links TRBV3-1 (or the pseudogene TRBV3-2) with TRBJ2-1; 13 nucleotides agree with TRBD2. There are 14 residues in the CDR3. Unmatched junction bases numbered 4, after V lost 5 bases and J lost 9 bases. The V gene's germline CDR1 is LGHDT and CDR2 YNNKEL (reference sequence). CDR3 sequence: CASSSGLAGFEQFF. The CDR3 DNA follows: TGTGCCAGCAGCTCGGGACTAGCGGGATTTGAGCAGTTCTTC.

This chain joins TRBV6-5 and TRBJ1-6; D may be TRBD1 (6 bases). Trimming removed 5 bases from V and 9 bases from J, with 14 bases in between. CDR3 length equals 14 residues. CDR1 MNHEY and CDR2 SVGAGI come from the germline V gene. The CDR3 region is CASSRTQGSSPLHF. In nucleotides, the CDR3 is TGTGCCAGCAGTCGGACACAGGGCAGTTCACCCCTCCACTTT.

The chain couples TRBV9 to TRBJ1-2; TRBD1 matches 8 bases. This CDR3 contains 15 residues. Looked up from germline, CDR1 is SGDLS and CDR2 is YYNGEE. J lost 2 bases, V lost 4 bases, and 7 bases had no gene match. CDR3 amino acids: CASSPPDRANYGYTF. CDR3 DNA sequence: TGTGCCAGCAGCCCTCCGGACAGGGCGAACTATGGCTACACCTTC.

This rearrangement joins TRBV29-1 to TRBJ2-3; possible D gene TRBD1, 6 bases. The germline gives CDR1 SQVTM, CDR2 ANQGSEA. V lost 7 bases to trimming and J lost 1 base, with 18 bases between them. This CDR3 is built from 15 residues. CDR3 in amino acids: CSAPTAGAGTDTQYF. In nucleotides, the CDR3 is TGCAGCGCCCCAACTGCAGGGGCCGGCACAGATACGCAGTATTTT.

This chain uses TRBV6-6 with TRBJ1-4; perhaps TRBD1 as D (5 bases). Germline assignment: CDR1 MNHNY and CDR2 SVGAGI (reference sequence). Trimming cost V 5 bases and J 8 bases, with 15 bases left between them. The CDR3 extends over 14 amino acids. CDR3 sequence: CASSRSGQGEKLFF. The CDR3 DNA sequence: TGTGCCAGCAGTCGATCCGGACAAGGGGAAAAACTGTTTTTT.

This rearrangement joins TRBV6-5 to TRBJ2-2; D might be TRBD1 (6 bases). The CDR3 is 16 amino acids. Germline CDR1 is MNHEY and CDR2 is SVGAGI. Between the trimmed V and J ends, which lost 3 bases and 4 bases, there was a span of 15 bases. The CDR3 DNA sequence: TGTGCCAGCAGTTATTCGCCACAGGGATCCACCGGGGAGCTGTTTTTT. This translates into CASSYSPQGSTGELFF.

This clone was found once. V gene TRBV29-1 combines with J gene TRBJ2-4; 11 nucleotides line up with TRBD2. This CDR3 region has 11 residues. Germline values: CDR1 SQVTM, CDR2 ANQGSEA. J lost 13 bases, V lost 1 base, and 0 bases had no gene match. CDR3 sequence: CSVEGTSGQYF. In DNA form, the CDR3 reads TGCAGCGTTGAAGGGACTAGCGGGCAGTACTTC.

The chain carries TRBV30 and TRBJ1-5; D not resolved. V was shortened by 2 bases and J by 0 bases, with 11 bases between the two germline ends. The V gene's germline CDR1 is GTSNPN and CDR2 SVGIG (reference sequence). CDR3 length: 15 amino acids. The DNA for the CDR3 is TGTGCCTGGAGTCCCGTGGGTTATAGCAATCAGCCCCAGCATTTT. Amino acids: CAWSPVGYSNQPQHF. The full variable domain, its missing parts supplied by reference TRBV30 and TRBJ1-5, is SQTIHQWPATLVQPVGSPLSLECTVEGTSNPNLYWYRQAAGRGLQLLFYSVGIGQISSEVPQNLSASRPQDRQFILSSKKLLLSDSGFYLCAWSPVGYSNQPQHFGDGTRLSIL.

The chain carries TRBV29-1 and TRBJ2-7, with 14 positions matching TRBD2. In germline, CDR1 is SQVTM, CDR2 ANQGSEA. This CDR3 is built from 16 residues. V shed 6 bases, J shed 6 bases, and the junction held 13 bases outside the gene matches. CDR3 sequence (DNA): TGCAGCGTGCTACCCTTGGGACTAGCGGGAGTAAGCGAGCAGTACTTC. Amino acids: CSVLPLGLAGVSEQYF.

The chain uses TRBV19 and TRBJ2-3, with D tentatively TRBD1 (5 bases). The germline CDR1 and CDR2 sequences are LNHDA and SQIVND (reference sequence). V lost 7 bases and J lost 3, with 11 bases in between. The CDR3 has 13 residues. The CDR3 spells CASIPQGTDTQYF. The CDR3 DNA follows: TGTGCCAGTATCCCGCAGGGTACAGATACGCAGTATTTT.

This chain connects TRBV7-9 to TRBJ2-7; D might be TRBD1 (6 bases). V lost 5 bases and J lost 2, with 16 bases in between. The germline V gene encodes CDR1 SEHNR and CDR2 FQNEAQ (reference sequence). The CDR3 sequence is 15 residues long. CDR3 DNA: TGTGCCAGCAGCCCCCGGGACAACCAAGCCTACGAGCAGTACTTC. It is translated as CASSPRDNQAYEQYF. The variable domain in full, completed from reference TRBV7-9 and TRBJ2-7, reads DTGVSQNPRHKITKRGQNVTFRCDPISEHNRLYWYRQTLGQGPEFLTYFQNEAQLEKSRLLSDRFSAERPKGSFSTLEIQRTEQGDSAMYLCASSPRDNQAYEQYFGPGTRLTVT.

The chain joins TRBV6-5 to TRBJ1-4; 8 bases line up with TRBD1. The V segment lost 2 bases and the J segment 6 bases; nucleotides outside the gene matches: 5. The CDR3 is 15 residues long. Germline CDR1 and CDR2: MNHEY and SVGAGI. The CDR3 loop reads CASSYRTGWDEKLFF. The CDR3 DNA is TGTGCCAGCAGTTACAGGACAGGGTGGGATGAAAAACTGTTTTTT.

The chain couples TRBV19 to TRBJ2-1; the match to TRBD2 covers 9 bases. V was clipped by 6 bases and J by 7 bases; unmatched bases: 4. CDR3 length: 13 amino acids. Per the germline V gene, CDR1 is LNHDA and CDR2 is SQIVND (reference sequence). CDR3 bases: TGTGCCAGTAGCCCTAGCGGGACTAATGAGCAGTTCTTC. Residues: CASSPSGTNEQFF.

The V and J genes are TRBV20-1 and TRBJ1-6; 7 bases line up with TRBD1. The CDR3 consists of 14 residues. Looked up from germline, CDR1 is DFQATT and CDR2 is SNEGSKA (reference sequence). The junction had 6 bases not matched to a gene; V was cut back by 3 bases and J by 7 bases. The CDR3 region has the DNA TGCAGTGCTAGTATCCGGGACAGAAATTCACCCCTCCACTTT. Protein sequence: CSASIRDRNSPLHF.

The gene calls are TRBV27 and TRBJ2-1; 11 bases are a match to TRBD2. The junction had 8 bases not matched to a gene; V was cut back by 4 bases and J by 6 bases. The CDR3 has 16 amino acids. Germline loops: CDR1 MNHEY, CDR2 SMNVEV (reference sequence). The CDR3 nucleotides read TGTGCCAGCAGTTCTCTAGCGGGAGGAAGGGGCAATGAGCAGTTCTTC. It is translated as CASSSLAGGRGNEQFF.

V is TRBV4-1 and J is TRBJ1-1, with D possibly matching TRBD1 (5 bases). The length of the CDR3 is 15 residues. Trimming shortened V by 4 bases and J by 5 bases, and 17 bases separated the two germline ends. Germline CDR1 reads MGHRA; CDR2 reads YSYEKL. CDR3 coding DNA: TGCGCCAGCAGCCGCAGAGGGGTAGCGGAGACTGAAGCTTTCTTT. Protein sequence: CASSRRGVAETEAFF.

In the case of this clone: Distinct nucleotide sequences in the sample also encode this CDR3. The V gene is TRBV7-9, the J gene TRBJ1-5; D unclear. The CDR3 totals 12 residues. Germline assignment: CDR1 SEHNR and CDR2 FQNEAQ (reference sequence). Trimming pared 1 base from V and 3 bases from J, leaving 1 base between. The CDR3 is CASSLDNQPQHF. Here the CDR3 DNA reads TGTGCCAGCAGCTTAGACAATCAGCCCCAGCATTTT.

The genes are TRBV7-8 and TRBJ1-6; D unclear. CDR1 and CDR2 (germline): SGHVS, FQNEAQ. V dropped 4 bases and J dropped 7 bases, with 8 bases sitting between them. The CDR3 extends over 13 amino acids. DNA for the CDR3: TGTGCCAGCAGCTCAGACCGGAATTCACCCCTCCACTTT. This gives the protein CASSSDRNSPLHF. Combining the CDR3 with reference TRBV7-8 and TRBJ1-6 gives the whole variable domain GAGVSQSPRYKVAKRGQDVALRCDPISGHVSLFWYQQALGQGPEFLTYFQNEAQLDKSGLPSDRFFAERPEGSVSTLKIQRTQQEDSAVYLCASSSDRNSPLHFGNGTRLTVT.

The chain is built from TRBV4-3 and TRBJ1-2; a weak D match, TRBD1 (6 bases). Between the trimmed V and J ends, which lost 0 bases and 7 bases, there was a span of 12 bases. Per germline, CDR1 LGHNA and CDR2 YSLEER. The CDR3 is 14 residues long. CDR3 in DNA: TGCGCCAGCAGCCAAGAGGTACGGGGGGCTGGCTACACCTTC. Protein sequence: CASSQEVRGAGYTF.

The chain has TRBV5-4 and TRBJ2-7; D may be TRBD2 (6 bases). The CDR3 runs to 13 residues. Germline V gene lookup returns CDR1 SGHNT and CDR2 YYREEE (reference sequence). CDR3 coding DNA: TGTGCCAGCAGCGCATACCCGGGGGACCCCCCTCCGGTC. It yields the protein CASSAYPGDPPPV.

This clone was seen more than once but under ten times. The chain recombines TRBV5-1 with TRBJ1-6; D is unresolved. Trimming left V 2 bases short and J 7 bases short, with 7 bases between. Germline V gives CDR1 SGHRS, CDR2 YFSETQ. This CDR3 has 13 amino acids. The CDR3 bases are TGCGCCAGCAGCTTCACAGACAATTCACCCCTCCACTTT. It codes for CASSFTDNSPLHF.

The chain uses TRBV7-2 and TRBJ1-1, with D hard to call. Germline V CDR1 and CDR2: SGHTA, FQGNSA. The CDR3 has 12 residues. V was clipped by 5 bases and J by 0 bases, with 4 bases between them. The CDR3 here is CASSHMNTEAFF. CDR3 coding DNA: TGTGCCAGCAGCCATATGAACACTGAAGCTTTCTTT.

V is TRBV19 and J is TRBJ1-2, with D uncertain. V lost 7 bases, J lost 6 bases, and 15 bases lay in between. The CDR3 is 13 amino acids. CDR1 and CDR2 (germline): LNHDA, SQIVND (reference sequence). CDR3 loop: CASIGVGLNGYTF. The CDR3 DNA is TGTGCCAGTATCGGGGTAGGATTGAATGGCTACACCTTC.

J is TRBJ2-4 and V is TRBV19; 9 nucleotides agree with TRBD2. Germline V gene sequence: CDR1 LNHDA, CDR2 SQIVND (reference sequence). Trimming at V came to 6 bases and at J to 7 bases, leaving 7 bases not matched to a gene. This CDR3 comprises 14 residues. The CDR3: CASSRLADVNIQYF. The CDR3 DNA sequence: TGTGCCAGTAGCCGACTAGCGGATGTTAACATTCAGTACTTC.

The chain employs TRBV2 and TRBJ2-3; D not certain. Trimming took 7 bases from V and 2 from J, leaving 19 bases between them. The CDR3 runs to 16 residues. The germline V gene has CDR1 SNHLY and CDR2 FYNNEI. CDR3 coding DNA: TGTGCCAGCACCGATCAACTCCTAAGCCTCACAGATACGCAGTATTTT. It yields the protein CASTDQLLSLTDTQYF.